This T cell receptor (beta chain) was recorded in a study of neurological immune-mediated disorders. The V and J ends lost 3 bases and 9 bases respectively, with 9 bases between them. The CDR3 is 11 amino acids. From germline, CDR1 is DFQATT and CDR2 SNEGSKA (reference sequence). TCRdb reanalysed the 5' RACE reads using MiXCR and keeps one entry per CDR3 protein. This sample has some 76,000 distinct CDR3 sequences, with approximately 3.4% found just once. This clonotype was observed at least ten times. The chain combines TRBV20-1 with TRBJ1-5, with D possibly being TRBD1 (5 bases). Sample: PBMCs. This TCR derives from a woman between 45 and 65 years old with multiple sclerosis. The CDR3: CSASPTGPQHF. DNA of the CDR3: TGCAGTGCTAGCCCAACAGGGCCCCAGCATTTT.